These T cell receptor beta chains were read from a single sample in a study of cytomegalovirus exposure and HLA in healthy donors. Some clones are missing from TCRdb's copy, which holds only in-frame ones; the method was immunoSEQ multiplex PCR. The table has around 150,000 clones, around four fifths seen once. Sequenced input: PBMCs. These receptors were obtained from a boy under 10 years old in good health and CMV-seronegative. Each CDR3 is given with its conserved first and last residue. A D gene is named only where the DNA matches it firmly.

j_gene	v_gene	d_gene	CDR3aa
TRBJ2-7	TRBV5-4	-	CASSLPGTYEQYF
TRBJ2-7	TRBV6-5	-	CASSRDSTPTYEQYF
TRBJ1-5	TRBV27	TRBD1	CASSAGTVYSNQPQHF
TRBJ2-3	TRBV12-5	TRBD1	CASGTGQGTDTQYF
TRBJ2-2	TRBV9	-	CASSPTGDLATGELFF
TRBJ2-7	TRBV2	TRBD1	CASRDRGNHEQYF
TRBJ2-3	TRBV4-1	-	CASSRWGGTSTDTQYF
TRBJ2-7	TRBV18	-	CASSPGSGIEQYF
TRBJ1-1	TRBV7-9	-	CSSDTVGAILDTEAFF
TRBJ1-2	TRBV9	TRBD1	CASREGANGYTF
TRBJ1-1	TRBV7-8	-	CASSLGFRRKATEAFF
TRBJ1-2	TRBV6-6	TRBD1	CASSSLQGALAGYTF
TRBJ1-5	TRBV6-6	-	CASSYRGLSNQPQHF
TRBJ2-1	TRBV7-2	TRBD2	CASSLGTSGRDNEQFF
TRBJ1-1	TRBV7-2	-	CASSSRQVTRNTEAFF
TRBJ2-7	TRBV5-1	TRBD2	CASSLAQTSGGYEQYF
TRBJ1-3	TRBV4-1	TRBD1	CARTGTGAFSGNTIYF
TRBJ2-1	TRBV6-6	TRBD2	CASILPSGGRNEQFF